In this sample, the clone carrying this T cell receptor (beta chain) turned up many times. Its antigen remains unidentified. Every molecule of TCR cDNA had its own unique molecular identifier. TCRdb reprocessed the 5' RACE reads with MiXCR, giving one entry per CDR3 protein. In the table there are roughly 39,000 distinct CDR3 sequences, approximately 6.3% of which are singletons. This CDR3 is 10 amino acids long. Trimming took off 6 bases at V and 4 bases at J, with 6 bases between the two ends. Germline V gene sequence: CDR1 SQVTM, CDR2 ANQGSEA. The record originates from a study of spatial heterogeneity in lung cancer. The overall study: Among detected sequences, beta-chain ones consistently exceeded alpha-chain ones in number. Study results and caveats: Tumor TCRs that were ubiquitous and expanded showed up in blood more at resection than follow-up.

This sample's time point: sample taken at primary tumor resection. Material for sequencing was whole RNA from tumor, nontumor lung or frozen PBMC, left unsorted. The approximately 79 donors had untreated early-stage non-small cell lung cancer. The sequencing used PBMCs, collected at surgery. The receptor was isolated from a male donor with early-stage non-small cell lung cancer. The chain recombines TRBV29-1 with TRBJ1-2, with D maybe TRBD1 (5 bases). The CDR3 coding sequence is TGCAGCGTCGACAGCTATGGCTACACCTTC. It codes for CSVDSYGYTF.